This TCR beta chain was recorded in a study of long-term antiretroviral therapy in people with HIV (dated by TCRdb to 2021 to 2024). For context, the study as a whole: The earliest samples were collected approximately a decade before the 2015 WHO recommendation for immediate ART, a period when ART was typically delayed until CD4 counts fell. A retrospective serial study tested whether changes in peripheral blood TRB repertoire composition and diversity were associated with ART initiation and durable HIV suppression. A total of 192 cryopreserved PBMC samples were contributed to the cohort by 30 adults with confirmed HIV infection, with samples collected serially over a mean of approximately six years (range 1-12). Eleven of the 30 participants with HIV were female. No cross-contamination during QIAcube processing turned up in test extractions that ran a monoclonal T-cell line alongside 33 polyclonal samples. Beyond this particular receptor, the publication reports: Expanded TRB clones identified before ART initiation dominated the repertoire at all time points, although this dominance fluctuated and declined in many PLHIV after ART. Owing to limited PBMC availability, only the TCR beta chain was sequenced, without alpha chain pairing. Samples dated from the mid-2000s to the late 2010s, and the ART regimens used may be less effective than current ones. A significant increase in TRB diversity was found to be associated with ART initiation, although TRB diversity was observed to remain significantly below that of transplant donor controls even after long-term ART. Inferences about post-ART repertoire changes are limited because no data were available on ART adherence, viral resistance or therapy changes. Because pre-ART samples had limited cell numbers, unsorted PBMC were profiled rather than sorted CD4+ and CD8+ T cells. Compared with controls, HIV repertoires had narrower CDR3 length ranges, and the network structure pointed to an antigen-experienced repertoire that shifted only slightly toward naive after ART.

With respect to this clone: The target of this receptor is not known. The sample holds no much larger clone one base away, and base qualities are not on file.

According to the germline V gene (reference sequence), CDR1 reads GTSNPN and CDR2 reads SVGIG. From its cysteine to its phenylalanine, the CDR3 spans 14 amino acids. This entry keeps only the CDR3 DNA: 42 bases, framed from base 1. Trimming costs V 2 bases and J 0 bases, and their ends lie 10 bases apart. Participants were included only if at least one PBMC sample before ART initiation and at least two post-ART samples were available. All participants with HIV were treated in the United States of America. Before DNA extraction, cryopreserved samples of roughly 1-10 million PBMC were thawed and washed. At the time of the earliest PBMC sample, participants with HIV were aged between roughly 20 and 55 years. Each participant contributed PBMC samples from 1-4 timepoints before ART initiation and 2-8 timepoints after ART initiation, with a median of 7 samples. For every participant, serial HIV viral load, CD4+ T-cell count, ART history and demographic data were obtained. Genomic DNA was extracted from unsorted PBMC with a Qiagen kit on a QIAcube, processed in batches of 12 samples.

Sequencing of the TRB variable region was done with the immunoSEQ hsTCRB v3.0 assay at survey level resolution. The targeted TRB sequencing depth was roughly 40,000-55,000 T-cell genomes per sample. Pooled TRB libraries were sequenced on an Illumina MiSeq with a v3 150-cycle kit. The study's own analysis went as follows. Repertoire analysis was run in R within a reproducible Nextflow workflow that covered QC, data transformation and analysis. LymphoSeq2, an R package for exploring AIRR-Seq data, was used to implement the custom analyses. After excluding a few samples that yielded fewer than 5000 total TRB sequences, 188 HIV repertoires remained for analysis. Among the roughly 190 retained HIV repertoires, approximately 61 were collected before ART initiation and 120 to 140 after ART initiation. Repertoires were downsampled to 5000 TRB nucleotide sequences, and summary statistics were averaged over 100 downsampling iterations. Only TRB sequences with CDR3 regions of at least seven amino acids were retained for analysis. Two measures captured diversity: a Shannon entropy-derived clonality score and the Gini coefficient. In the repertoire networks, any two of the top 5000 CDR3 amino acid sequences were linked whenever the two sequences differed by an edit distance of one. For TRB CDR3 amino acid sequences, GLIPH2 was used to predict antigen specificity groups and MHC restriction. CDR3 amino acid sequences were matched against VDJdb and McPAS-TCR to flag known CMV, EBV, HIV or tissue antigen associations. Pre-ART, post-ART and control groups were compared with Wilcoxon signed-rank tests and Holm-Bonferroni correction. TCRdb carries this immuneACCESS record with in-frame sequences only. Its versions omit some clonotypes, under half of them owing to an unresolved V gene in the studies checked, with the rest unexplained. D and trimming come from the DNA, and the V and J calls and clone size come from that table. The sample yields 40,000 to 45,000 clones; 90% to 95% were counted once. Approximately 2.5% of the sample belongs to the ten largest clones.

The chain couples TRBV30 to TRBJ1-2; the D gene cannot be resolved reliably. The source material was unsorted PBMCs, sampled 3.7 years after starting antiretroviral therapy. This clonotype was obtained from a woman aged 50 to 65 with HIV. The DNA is TGTGCCTGGAGTTTCGGTCCTACTAACTATGGCTACACCTTC. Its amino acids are CAWSFGPTNYGYTF.